The entry below describes one T cell receptor (beta chain). The source of the sample is a study of blood T cell repertoires in COVID-19. On the study more broadly: COVID-19 samples collected from the United States, Italy and Spain covered acute and convalescent phases.

This CDR3 comprises 15 residues. Germline CDR1 is SGHRS and CDR2 is YFSETQ. Trimming took off 0 bases at V and 5 bases at J, with 9 bases between the two ends. The protocol was immunoSEQ multiplex PCR, while the TCRdb copy is restricted to in-frame clones and leaves out a portion. The sample contains about 110,000 clones, around 90% of which appear only once. Source material: peripheral blood. The rearrangement joins TRBV5-1 to TRBJ1-6; D is uncertain. The TCR originated in a human donor in a cohort sampled during active COVID-19. CDR3 nucleotide sequence: TGCGCCAGCAGCTTGGGTGGGGAGAATAATTCACCCCTCCACTTT. Residues: CASSLGGENNSPLHF.